This is a list of T cell receptor beta chains from one sample in a study of siplizumab effects on memory and regulatory T cells. TCRdb keeps only in-frame clones here, not all; method: immunoSEQ multiplex PCR. In the table there are roughly 60,000 clones, approximately 93% of which are singletons. Sequencing was carried out using CD8+ T cells sorted from blood. These receptors all stem from a human donor in good health. Both conserved end residues are trimmed from each CDR3.

>TRBV27|TRBJ2-7
ASTTGTGSSYEQY
>TRBV13|TRBJ2-7
ASSLSGAGQY
>TRBV27|TRBJ1-1
ASSLSGSWRTEAF
>TRBV7-9|TRBJ2-2
ASIPDTGELF
>TRBV6-5|TRBJ2-1
ASRPGGDSGRDPF
>TRBV27|TRBJ2-7
ASSYKGDTRGYEQY
>TRBV7-2|TRBJ2-3
ASSLDRLGRGNTQY
>TRBV7-9|TRBJ2-1
ASSSSEPGLADNEQF
>TRBV7-9|TRBJ2-3
ASSLGLGMGGTTDTQY
>TRBV15|TRBJ1-4
ATSRRQETNEKLF
>TRBV4-1|TRBJ2-7
ASSLRDEQY
>TRBV7-3|TRBJ2-1
ASSPLASSSYNEQF
>TRBV19|TRBJ1-1
ASRTGGTEAF
>TRBV27|TRBJ1-1
ASSLGPALSGAAF
>TRBV6-4|TRBJ2-3
ASSDRRTDTQY
>TRBV27|TRBJ2-7
ASRTGDGDEQY
>TRBV7-9|TRBJ2-3
ASSSAIGSHTQY